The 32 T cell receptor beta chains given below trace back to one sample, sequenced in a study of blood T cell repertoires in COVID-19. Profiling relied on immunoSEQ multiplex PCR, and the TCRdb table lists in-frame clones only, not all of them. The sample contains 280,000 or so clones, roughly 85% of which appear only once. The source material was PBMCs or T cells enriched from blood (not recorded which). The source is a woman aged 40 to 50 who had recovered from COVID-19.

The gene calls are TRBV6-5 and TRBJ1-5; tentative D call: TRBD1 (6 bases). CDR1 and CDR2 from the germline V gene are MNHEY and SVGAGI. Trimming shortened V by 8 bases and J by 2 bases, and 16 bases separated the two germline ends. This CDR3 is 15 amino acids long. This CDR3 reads CASRRTAGGNQPQHF. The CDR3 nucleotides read TGTGCCAGCCGCCGGACGGCAGGGGGCAATCAGCCCCAGCATTTT.

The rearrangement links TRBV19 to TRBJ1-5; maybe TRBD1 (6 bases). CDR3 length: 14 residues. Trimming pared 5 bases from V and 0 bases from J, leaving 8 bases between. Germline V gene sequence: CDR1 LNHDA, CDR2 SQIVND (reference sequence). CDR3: CASSYRDSNQPQHF. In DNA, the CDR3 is TGTGCCAGTAGTTACAGGGATAGCAATCAGCCCCAGCATTTT. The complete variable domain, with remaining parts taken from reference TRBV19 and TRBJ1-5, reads DGGITQSPKYLFRKEGQNVTLSCEQNLNHDAMYWYRQDPGQGLRLIYYSQIVNDFQKGDIAEGYSVSREKKESFPLTVTSAQKNPTAFYLCASSYRDSNQPQHFGDGTRLSIL.

The CDR3 DNA is TGTGCCAGCAGCGACCGGGACAGGGGTAACTATGGCTACACCTTC. As protein: CASSDRDRGNYGYTF. The rearrangement joins TRBV7-2 to TRBJ1-2; 10 bases fit TRBD1. The CDR3 is 15 amino acids. Trimming cost V 5 bases and J 1 base; bases outside gene matches: 4. CDR1 is SGHTA, CDR2 FQGNSA, per germline.

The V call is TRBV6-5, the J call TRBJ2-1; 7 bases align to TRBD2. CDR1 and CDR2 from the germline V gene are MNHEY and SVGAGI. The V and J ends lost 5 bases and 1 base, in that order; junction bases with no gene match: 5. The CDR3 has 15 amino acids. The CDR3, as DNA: TGTGCCAGCAGTAGGGAGGGCCTATCCTACAATGAGCAGTTCTTC. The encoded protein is CASSREGLSYNEQFF.

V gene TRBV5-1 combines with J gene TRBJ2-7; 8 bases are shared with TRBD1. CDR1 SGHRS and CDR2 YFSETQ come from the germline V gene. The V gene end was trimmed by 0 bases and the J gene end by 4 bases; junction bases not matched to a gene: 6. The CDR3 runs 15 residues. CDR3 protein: CASSLEHRGMYEQYF. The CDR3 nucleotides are TGCGCCAGCAGCTTGGAGCACAGGGGGATGTACGAGCAGTACTTC.

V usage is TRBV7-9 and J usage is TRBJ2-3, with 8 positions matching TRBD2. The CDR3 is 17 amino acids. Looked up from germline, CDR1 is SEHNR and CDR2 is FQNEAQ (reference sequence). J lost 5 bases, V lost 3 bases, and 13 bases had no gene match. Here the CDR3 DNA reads TGTGCCAGCAGCTTTCCGGAGCAGCGGGAGATCGGAGATACGCAGTATTTT. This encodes CASSFPEQREIGDTQYF.

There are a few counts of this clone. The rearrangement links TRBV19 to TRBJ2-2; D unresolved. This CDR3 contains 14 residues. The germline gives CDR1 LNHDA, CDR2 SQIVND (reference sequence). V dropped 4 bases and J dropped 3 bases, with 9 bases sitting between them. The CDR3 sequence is CASSSQADTGELFF. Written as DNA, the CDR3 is TGTGCCAGTAGTAGTCAGGCCGACACCGGGGAGCTGTTTTTT.

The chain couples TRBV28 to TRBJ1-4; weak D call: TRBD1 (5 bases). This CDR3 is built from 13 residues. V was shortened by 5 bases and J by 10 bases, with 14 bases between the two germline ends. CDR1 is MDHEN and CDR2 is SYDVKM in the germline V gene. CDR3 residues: CASSAQGAPKLFF. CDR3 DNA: TGTGCCAGCAGTGCCCAGGGTGCCCCAAAACTGTTTTTT. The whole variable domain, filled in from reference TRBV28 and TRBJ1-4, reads DVKVTQSSRYLVKRTGEKVFLECVQDMDHENMFWYRQDPGLGLRLIYFSYDVKMKEKGDIPEGYSVSREKKERFSLILESASTNQTSMYLCASSAQGAPKLFFGSGTQLSVL.

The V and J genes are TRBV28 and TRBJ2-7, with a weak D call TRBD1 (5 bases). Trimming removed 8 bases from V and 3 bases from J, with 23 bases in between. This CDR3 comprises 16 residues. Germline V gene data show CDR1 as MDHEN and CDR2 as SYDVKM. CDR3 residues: CASGHGIHPQFYEQYF. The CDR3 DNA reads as TGTGCCAGCGGACACGGCATTCACCCGCAATTCTACGAGCAGTACTTC.

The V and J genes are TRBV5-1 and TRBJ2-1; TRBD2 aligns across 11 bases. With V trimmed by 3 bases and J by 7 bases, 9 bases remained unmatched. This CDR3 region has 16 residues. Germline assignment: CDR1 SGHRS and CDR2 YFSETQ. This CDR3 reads CASSYFTSGRTNEQFF. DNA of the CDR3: TGCGCCAGCAGCTACTTTACTAGCGGGAGAACAAATGAGCAGTTCTTC.

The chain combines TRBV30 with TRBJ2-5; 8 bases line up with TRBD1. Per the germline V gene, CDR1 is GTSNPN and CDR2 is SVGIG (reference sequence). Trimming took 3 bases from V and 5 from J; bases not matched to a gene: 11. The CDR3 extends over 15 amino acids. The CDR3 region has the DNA TGTGCCTGGAGGTCCTGGACAGGGAGAAGGGAGACCCAGTACTTC. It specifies CAWRSWTGRRETQYF.

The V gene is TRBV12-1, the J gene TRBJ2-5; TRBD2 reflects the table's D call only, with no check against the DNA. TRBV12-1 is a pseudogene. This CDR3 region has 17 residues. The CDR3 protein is CASSFAPLAELRETQYF. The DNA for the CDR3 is TGTGCCAGCAGCTTTGCGCCACTAGCGGAGCTAAGGGAGACCCAGTACTTC.

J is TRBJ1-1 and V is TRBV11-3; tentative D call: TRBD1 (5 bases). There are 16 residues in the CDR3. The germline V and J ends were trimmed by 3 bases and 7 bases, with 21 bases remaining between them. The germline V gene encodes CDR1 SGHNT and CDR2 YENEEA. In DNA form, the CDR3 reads TGTGCCAGCAGCTTTGGGGGGGAGAGGTTTTCAGGTGAAGCTTTCTTT. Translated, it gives CASSFGGERFSGEAFF.

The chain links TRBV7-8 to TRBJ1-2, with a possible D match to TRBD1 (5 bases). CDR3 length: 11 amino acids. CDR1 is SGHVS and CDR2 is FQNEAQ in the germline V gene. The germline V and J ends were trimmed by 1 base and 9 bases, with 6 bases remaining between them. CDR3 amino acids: CASSLEGRYTF. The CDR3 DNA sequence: TGTGCCAGCAGCTTAGAGGGGCGCTACACCTTC.

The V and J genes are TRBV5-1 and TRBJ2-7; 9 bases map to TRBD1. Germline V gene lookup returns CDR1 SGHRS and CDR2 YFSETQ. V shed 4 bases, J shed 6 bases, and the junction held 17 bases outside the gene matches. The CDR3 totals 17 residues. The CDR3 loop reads CASSPGQGTSIRLEQYF. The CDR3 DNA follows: TGCGCCAGCAGCCCCGGACAGGGGACCAGTATACGTCTCGAGCAGTACTTC. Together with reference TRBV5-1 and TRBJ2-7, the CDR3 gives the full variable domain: KAGVTQTPRYLIKTRGQQVTLSCSPISGHRSVSWYQQTPGQGLQFLFEYFSETQRNKGNFPGRFSGRQFSNSRSEMNVSTLELGDSALYLCASSPGQGTSIRLEQYFGPGTRLTVT.

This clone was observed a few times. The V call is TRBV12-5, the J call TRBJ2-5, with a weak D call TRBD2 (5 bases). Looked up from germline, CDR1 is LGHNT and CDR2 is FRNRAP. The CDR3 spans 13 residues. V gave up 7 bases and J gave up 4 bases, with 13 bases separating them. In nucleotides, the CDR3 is TGTGCTAGTGAACGGGAACACGGAGAGACCCAGTACTTC. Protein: CASEREHGETQYF.

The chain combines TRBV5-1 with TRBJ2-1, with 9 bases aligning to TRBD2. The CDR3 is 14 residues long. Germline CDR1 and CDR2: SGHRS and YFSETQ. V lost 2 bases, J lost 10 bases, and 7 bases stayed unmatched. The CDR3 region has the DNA TGCGCCAGCAGCTTCGATAGCGGGAGACGCGAGCAGTTCTTC. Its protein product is CASSFDSGRREQFF.

The CDR3 coding sequence is TGTGCCAGCAGCAAGACAGGTTCGGCTGGTGGCTACACCTTC. Its protein is CASSKTGSAGGYTF. V usage is TRBV9 and J usage is TRBJ1-2; D is possibly TRBD1 (6 bases). Germline V gene lookup returns CDR1 SGDLS and CDR2 YYNGEE. The CDR3 has 14 amino acids. V lost 4 bases and J 7 bases, leaving 17 bases between the germline ends.

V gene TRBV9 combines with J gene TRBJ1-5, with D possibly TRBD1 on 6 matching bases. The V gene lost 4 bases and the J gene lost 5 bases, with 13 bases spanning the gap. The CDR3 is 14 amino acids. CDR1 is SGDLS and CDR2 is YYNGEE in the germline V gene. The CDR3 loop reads CASSRTALHQPQHF. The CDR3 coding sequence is TGTGCCAGCAGCCGGACAGCCCTCCATCAGCCCCAGCATTTT.

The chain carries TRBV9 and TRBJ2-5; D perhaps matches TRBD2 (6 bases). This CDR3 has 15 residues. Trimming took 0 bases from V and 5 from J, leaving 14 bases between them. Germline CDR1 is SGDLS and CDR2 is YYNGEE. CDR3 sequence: CASSVATLREETQYF. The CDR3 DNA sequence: TGTGCCAGCAGCGTAGCGACCCTCCGGGAGGAGACCCAGTACTTC. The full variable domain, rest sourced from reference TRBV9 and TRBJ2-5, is DSGVTQTPKHLITATGQRVTLRCSPRSGDLSVYWYQQSLDQGLQFLIQYYNGEERAKGNILERFSAQQFPDLHSELNLSSLELGDSALYFCASSVATLREETQYFGPGTRLLVL.

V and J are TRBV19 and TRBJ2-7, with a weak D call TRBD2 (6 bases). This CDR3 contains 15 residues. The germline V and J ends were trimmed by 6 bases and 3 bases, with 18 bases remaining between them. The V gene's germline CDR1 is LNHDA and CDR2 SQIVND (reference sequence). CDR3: CASRIVGGAYYEQYF. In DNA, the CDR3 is TGTGCCAGTAGAATCGTCGGCGGGGCCTACTACGAGCAGTACTTC.

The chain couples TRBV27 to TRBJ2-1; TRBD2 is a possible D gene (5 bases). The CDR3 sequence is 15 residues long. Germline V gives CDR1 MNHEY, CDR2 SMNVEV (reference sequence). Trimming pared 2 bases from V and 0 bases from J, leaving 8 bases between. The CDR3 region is CASSLRRASYNEQFF. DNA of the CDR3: TGTGCCAGCAGTTTACGGCGGGCCTCCTACAATGAGCAGTTCTTC.

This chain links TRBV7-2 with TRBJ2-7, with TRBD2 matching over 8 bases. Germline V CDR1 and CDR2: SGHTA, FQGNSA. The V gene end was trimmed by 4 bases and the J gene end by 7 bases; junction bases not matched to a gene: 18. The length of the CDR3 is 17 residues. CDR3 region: CASSSSSGRDSRREQYF. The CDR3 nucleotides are TGTGCCAGCAGCTCCTCTAGCGGGCGAGACTCCCGTCGGGAGCAGTACTTC. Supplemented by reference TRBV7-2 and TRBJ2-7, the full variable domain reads GAGVSQSPSNKVTEKGKDVELRCDPISGHTALYWYRQSLGQGLEFLIYFQGNSAPDKSGLPSDRFSAERTGGSVSTLTIQRTQQEDSAVYLCASSSSSGRDSRREQYFGPGTRLTVT.

The CDR3 DNA is TGTGCCAGCTCACCACCGACGACTAGCACAGATACGCAGTATTTT. Translating gives CASSPPTTSTDTQYF. V is TRBV18 and J is TRBJ2-3; the D is unclear. The CDR3 has 15 residues. The germline gives CDR1 KGHSH, CDR2 LQKENI. V was clipped by 0 bases and J by 0 bases, with 7 bases between them.

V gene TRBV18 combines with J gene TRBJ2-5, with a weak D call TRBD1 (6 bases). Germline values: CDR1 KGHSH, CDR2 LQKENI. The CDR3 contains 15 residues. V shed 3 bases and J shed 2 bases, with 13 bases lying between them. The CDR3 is CASSPSGQLQETQYF. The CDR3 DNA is TGTGCCAGCTCACCCAGCGGACAGTTGCAAGAGACCCAGTACTTC.

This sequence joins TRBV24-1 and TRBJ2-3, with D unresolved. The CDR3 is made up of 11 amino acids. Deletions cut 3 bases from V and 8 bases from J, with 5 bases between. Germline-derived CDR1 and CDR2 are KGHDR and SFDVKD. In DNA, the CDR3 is TGTGCCACCAGTGATCAAATTACGCAGTATTTT. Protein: CATSDQITQYF.

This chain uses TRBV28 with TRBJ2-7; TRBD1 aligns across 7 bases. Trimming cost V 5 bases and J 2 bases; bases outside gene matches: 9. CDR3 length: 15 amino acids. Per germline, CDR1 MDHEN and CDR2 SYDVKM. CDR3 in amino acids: CASSGSGQRPYEQYF. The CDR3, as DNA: TGTGCCAGCAGTGGCTCGGGACAGAGACCCTACGAGCAGTACTTC.

Here the CDR3 reads CASSLYSSTDTQYF. For the CDR3, the DNA is TGTGCCAGCAGCTTATATAGTAGCACAGATACGCAGTATTTT. The V and J genes are TRBV7-2 and TRBJ2-3; D call uncertain. V was clipped by 2 bases and J by 0 bases, with 6 bases between them. CDR1 and CDR2 (germline): SGHTA, FQGNSA. The CDR3 has 14 amino acids.

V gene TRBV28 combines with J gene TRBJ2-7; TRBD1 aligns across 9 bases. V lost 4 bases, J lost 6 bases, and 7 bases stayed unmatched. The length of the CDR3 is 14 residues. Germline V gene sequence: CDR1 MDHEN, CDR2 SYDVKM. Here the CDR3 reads CASSSATDRGEQYF. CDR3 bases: TGTGCCAGCAGTTCCGCGACGGACAGGGGCGAGCAGTACTTC.

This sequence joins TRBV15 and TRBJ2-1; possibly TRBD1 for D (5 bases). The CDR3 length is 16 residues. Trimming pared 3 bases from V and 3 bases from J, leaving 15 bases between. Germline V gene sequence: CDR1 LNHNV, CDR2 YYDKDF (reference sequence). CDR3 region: CATSSQGATHYNEQFF. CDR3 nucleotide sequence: TGTGCCACCAGCAGCCAAGGGGCCACACACTACAATGAGCAGTTCTTC.

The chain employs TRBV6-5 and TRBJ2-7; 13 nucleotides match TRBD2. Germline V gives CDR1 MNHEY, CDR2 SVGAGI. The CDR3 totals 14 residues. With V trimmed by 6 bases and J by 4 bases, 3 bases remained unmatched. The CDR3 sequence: CASSGLAGVYEQYF. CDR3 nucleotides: TGTGCCAGCAGCGGACTAGCGGGAGTATACGAGCAGTACTTC.

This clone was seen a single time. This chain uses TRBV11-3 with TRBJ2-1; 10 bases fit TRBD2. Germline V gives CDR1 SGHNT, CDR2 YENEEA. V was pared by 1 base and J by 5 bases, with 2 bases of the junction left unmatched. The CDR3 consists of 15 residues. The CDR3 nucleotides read TGTGCCAGCAGCTTAGGGACTAGCGGCGACAATGAGCAGTTCTTC. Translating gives CASSLGTSGDNEQFF.